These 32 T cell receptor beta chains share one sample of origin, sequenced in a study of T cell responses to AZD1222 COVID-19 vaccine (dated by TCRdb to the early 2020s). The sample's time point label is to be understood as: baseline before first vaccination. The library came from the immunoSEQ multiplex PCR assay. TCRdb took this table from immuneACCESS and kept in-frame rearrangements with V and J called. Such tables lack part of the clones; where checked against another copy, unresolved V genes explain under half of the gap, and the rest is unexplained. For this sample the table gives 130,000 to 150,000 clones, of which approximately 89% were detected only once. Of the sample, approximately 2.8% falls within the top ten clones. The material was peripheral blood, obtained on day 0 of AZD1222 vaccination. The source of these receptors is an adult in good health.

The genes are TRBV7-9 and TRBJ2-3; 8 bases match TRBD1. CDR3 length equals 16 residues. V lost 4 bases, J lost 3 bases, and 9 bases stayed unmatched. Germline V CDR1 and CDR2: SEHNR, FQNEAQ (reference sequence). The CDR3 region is CASSSLGQGKTDTQYF. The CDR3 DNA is TGTGCCAGCAGCTCCCTAGGACAGGGAAAGACAGATACGCAGTATTTT. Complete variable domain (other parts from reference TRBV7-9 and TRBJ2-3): DTGVSQNPRHKITKRGQNVTFRCDPISEHNRLYWYRQTLGQGPEFLTYFQNEAQLEKSRLLSDRFSAERPKGSFSTLEIQRTEQGDSAMYLCASSSLGQGKTDTQYFGPGTRLTVL.

Here the CDR3 reads CASSPRTGTGELFF. Written as DNA, the CDR3 is TGTGCCAGCAGCCCGAGGACAGGTACCGGGGAGCTGTTTTTT. The chain couples TRBV7-9 to TRBJ2-2; TRBD1 agrees at 7 bases. V dropped 5 bases and J dropped 5; count of bases not matched to a gene: 5. CDR1 and CDR2 from the germline V gene are SEHNR and FQNEAQ (reference sequence). This CDR3 is 14 amino acids long.

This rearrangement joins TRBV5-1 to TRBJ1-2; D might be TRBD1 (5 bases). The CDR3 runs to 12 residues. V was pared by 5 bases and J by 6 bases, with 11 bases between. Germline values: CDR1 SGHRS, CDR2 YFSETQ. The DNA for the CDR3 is TGCGCCAGCAGTTCAGTAGGGGATGGCTACACCTTC. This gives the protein CASSSVGDGYTF.

The CDR3 is CAISDPLGTGPRESGANVLTF. CDR3 nucleotide sequence: TGTGCCATCAGTGACCCCCTGGGGACAGGCCCTAGGGAGTCTGGGGCCAACGTCCTGACTTTC. The chain links TRBV10-3 to TRBJ2-6, with 8 bases fitting TRBD1. The CDR3 runs to 21 residues. The germline V gene encodes CDR1 ENHRY and CDR2 SYGVKD. V trimming: 3 bases; J trimming: 1 base; junction bases outside the gene matches: 17.

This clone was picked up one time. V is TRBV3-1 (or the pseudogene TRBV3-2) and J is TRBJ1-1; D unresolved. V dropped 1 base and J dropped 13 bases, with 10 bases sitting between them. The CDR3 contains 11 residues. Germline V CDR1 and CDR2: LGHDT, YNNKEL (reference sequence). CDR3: CASSQGKSLFF. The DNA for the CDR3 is TGTGCCAGCAGCCAAGGGAAATCGCTTTTCTTT.

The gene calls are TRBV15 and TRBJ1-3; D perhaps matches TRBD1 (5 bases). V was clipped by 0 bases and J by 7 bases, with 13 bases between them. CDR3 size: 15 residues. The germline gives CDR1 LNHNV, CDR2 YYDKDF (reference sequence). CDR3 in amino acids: CATSRDPGGQNTIYF. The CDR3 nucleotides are TGTGCCACCAGCAGAGATCCGGGGGGTCAGAACACCATATATTTT.

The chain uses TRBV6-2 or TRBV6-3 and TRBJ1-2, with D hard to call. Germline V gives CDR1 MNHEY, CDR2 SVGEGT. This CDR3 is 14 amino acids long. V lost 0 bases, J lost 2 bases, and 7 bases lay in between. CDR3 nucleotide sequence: TGTGCCAGCAGTTACTCGAACACGAACTATGGCTACACCTTC. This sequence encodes CASSYSNTNYGYTF.

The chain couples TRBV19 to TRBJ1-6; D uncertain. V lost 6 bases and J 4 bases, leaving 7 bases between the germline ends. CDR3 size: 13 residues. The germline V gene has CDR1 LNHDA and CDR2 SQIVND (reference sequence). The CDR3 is CASRLSYNSPLHF. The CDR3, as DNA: TGTGCCAGTAGACTGAGTTATAATTCACCCCTCCACTTT.

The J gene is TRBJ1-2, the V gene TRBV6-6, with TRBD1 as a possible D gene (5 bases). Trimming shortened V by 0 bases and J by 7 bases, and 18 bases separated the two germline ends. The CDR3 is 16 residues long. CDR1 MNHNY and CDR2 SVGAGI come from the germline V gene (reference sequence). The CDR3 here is CASSYSIGWTSGGYTF. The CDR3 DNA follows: TGTGCCAGCAGTTACTCGATAGGGTGGACATCGGGTGGCTACACCTTC.

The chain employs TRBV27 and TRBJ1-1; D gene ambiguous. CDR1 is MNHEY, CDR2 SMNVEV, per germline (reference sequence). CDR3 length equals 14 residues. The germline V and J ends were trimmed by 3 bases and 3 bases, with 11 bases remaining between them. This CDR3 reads CASSLSAGYTEAFF. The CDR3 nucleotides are TGTGCCAGCAGTTTGAGCGCGGGGTACACTGAAGCTTTCTTT.

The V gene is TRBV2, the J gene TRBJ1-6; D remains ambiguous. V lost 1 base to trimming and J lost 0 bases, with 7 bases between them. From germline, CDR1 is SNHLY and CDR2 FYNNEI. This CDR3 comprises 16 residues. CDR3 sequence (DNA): TGTGCCAGCAGTGAAGTAGTGAGCTCCTATAATTCACCCCTCCACTTT. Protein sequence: CASSEVVSSYNSPLHF.

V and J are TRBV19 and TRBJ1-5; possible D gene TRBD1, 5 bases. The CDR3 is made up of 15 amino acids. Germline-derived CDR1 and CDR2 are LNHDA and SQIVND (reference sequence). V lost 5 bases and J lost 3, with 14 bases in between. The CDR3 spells CASSSRDSFNQPQHF. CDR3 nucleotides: TGTGCCAGTAGTTCCCGGGACTCATTCAATCAGCCCCAGCATTTT. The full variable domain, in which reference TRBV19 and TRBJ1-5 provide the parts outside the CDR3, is DGGITQSPKYLFRKEGQNVTLSCEQNLNHDAMYWYRQDPGQGLRLIYYSQIVNDFQKGDIAEGYSVSREKKESFPLTVTSAQKNPTAFYLCASSSRDSFNQPQHFGDGTRLSIL.

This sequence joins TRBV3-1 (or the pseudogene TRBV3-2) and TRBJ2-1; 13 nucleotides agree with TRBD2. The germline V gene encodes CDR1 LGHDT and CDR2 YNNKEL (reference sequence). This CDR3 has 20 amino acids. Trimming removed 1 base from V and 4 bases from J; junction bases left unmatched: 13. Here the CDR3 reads CASSQGGGTSGAFVYNEQFF. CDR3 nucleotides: TGTGCCAGCAGCCAAGGAGGCGGGACTAGCGGGGCCTTTGTTTACAATGAGCAGTTCTTC.

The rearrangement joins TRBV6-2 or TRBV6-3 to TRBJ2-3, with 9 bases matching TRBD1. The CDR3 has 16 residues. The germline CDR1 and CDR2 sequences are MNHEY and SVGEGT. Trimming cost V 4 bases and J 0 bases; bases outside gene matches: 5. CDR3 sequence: CASSWGQGYSTDTQYF. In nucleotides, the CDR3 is TGTGCCAGCAGTTGGGGACAGGGTTACAGCACAGATACGCAGTATTTT.

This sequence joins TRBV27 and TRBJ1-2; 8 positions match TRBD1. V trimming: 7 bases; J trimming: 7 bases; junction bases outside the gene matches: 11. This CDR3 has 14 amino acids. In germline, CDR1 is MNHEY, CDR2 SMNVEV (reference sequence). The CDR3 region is CASTAAGGGVGYTF. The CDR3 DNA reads TGTGCCAGCACCGCTGCAGGGGGCGGCGTTGGCTACACCTTC.

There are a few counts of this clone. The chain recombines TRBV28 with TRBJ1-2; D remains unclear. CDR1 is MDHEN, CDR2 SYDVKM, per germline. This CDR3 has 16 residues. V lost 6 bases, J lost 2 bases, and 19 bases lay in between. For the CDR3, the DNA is TGTGCCAGCAGCCTAAGCCGGGGAGGAGTAAACTATGGCTACACCTTC. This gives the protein CASSLSRGGVNYGYTF.

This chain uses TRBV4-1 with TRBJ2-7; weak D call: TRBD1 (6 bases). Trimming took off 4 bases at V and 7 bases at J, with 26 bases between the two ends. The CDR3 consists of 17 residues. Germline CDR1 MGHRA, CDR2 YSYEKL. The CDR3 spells CASSPRGWASPYPEQYF. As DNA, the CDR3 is TGCGCCAGCAGCCCTAGGGGGTGGGCTAGCCCCTATCCAGAGCAGTACTTC.

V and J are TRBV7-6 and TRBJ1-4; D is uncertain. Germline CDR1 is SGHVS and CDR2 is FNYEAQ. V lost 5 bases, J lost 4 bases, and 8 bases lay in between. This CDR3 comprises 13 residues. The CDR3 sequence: CASSRRLNEKLFF. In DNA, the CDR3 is TGTGCCAGCAGCCGTCGACTTAATGAAAAACTGTTTTTT.

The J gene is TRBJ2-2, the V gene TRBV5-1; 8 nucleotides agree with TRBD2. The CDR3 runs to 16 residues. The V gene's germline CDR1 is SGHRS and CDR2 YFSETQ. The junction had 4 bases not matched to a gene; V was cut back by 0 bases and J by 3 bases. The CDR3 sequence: CASSLVLSGDTGELFF. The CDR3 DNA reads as TGCGCCAGCAGCTTGGTGCTTAGCGGGGACACCGGGGAGCTGTTTTTT.

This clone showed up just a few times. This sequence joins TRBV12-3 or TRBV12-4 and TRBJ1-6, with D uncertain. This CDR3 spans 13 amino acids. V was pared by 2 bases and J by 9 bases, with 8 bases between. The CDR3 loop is CASSLLRSSPLHF. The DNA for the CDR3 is TGTGCCAGCAGTTTACTTCGCAGTTCACCCCTCCACTTT.

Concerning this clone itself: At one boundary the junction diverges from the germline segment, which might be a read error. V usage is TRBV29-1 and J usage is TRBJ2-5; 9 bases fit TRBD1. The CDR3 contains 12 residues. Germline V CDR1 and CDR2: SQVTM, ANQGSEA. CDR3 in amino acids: CSVSSQPGQGDF. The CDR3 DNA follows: TGCAGCGTCAGCTCTCAACCGGGACAGGGTGACTTC. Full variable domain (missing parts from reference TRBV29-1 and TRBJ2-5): SAVISQKPSRDICQRGTSLTIQCQVDSQVTMMFWYRQQPGQSLTLIATANQGSEATYESGFVIDKFPISRPNLTFSTLTVSNMSPEDSSIYLCSVSSQPGQGDFGPGTRLLVL.

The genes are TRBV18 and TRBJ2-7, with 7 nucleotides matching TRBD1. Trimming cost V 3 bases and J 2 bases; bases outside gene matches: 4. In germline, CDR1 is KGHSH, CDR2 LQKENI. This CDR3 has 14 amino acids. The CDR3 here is CASSPTGTAYEQYF. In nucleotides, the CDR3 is TGTGCCAGCTCACCCACCGGGACAGCCTACGAGCAGTACTTC.

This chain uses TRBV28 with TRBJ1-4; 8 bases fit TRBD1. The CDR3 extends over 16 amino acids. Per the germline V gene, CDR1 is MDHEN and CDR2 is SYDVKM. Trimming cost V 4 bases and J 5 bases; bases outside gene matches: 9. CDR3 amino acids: CASSSPGGESNEKLFF. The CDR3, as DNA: TGTGCCAGCAGTTCCCCAGGGGGCGAATCGAATGAAAAACTGTTTTTT.

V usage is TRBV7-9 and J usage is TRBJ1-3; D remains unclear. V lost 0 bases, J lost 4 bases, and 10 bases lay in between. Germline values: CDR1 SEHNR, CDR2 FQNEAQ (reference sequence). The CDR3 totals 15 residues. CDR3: CASSLAGKAGNTIYF. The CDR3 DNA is TGTGCCAGCAGCTTAGCTGGAAAGGCCGGAAACACCATATATTTT.

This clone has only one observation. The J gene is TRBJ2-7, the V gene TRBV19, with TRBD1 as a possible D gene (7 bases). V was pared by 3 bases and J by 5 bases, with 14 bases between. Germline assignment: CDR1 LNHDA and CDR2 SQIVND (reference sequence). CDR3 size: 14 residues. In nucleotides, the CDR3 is TGTGCCAGTAGTATCAGGGGGGAGTGGAACGAGCAGTACTTC. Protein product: CASSIRGEWNEQYF. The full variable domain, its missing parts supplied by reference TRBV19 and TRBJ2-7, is DGGITQSPKYLFRKEGQNVTLSCEQNLNHDAMYWYRQDPGQGLRLIYYSQIVNDFQKGDIAEGYSVSREKKESFPLTVTSAQKNPTAFYLCASSIRGEWNEQYFGPGTRLTVT.

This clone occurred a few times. The CDR3 DNA reads as TGTGCCACAGGACAGGGGAATCAGCCCCAGCATTTT. Encoded protein: CATGQGNQPQHF. The rearrangement joins TRBV6-5 to TRBJ1-5; TRBD1 agrees at 9 bases. CDR1 is MNHEY, CDR2 SVGAGI, per germline. The CDR3 length is 12 residues. Trimming took 10 bases from V and 4 from J; bases not matched to a gene: 2.

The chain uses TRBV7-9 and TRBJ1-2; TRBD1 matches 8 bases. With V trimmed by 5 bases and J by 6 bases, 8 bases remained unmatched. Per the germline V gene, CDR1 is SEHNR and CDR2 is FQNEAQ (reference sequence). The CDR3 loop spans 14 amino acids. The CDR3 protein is CASSLGQGLDGYTF. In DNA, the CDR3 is TGTGCCAGCAGCCTCGGACAGGGCTTGGATGGCTACACCTTC.

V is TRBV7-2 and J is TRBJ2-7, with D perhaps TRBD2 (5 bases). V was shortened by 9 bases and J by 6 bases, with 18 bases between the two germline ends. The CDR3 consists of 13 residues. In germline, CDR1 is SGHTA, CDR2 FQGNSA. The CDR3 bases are TGTGCCAGTAGGGAGCCTGGGGTTCTCGAGCAGTACTTC. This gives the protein CASREPGVLEQYF.

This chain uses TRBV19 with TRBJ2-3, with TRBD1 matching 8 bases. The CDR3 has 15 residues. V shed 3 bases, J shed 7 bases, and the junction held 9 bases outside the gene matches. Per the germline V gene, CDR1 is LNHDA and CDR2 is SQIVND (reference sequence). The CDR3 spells CASSIQGQVGNTQYF. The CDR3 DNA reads TGTGCCAGTAGTATTCAGGGACAGGTAGGAAATACGCAGTATTTT.

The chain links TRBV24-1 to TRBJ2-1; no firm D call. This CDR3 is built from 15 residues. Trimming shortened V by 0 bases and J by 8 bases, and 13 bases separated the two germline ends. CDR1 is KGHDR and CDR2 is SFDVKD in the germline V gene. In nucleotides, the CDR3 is TGTGCCACCAGTGATTTGCGACTCCCGGGCCATGAGCAGTTCTTC. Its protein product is CATSDLRLPGHEQFF.

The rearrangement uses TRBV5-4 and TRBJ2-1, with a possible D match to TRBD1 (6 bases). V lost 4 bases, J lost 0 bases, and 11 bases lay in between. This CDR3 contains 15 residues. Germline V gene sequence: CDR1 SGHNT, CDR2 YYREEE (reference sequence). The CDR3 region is CASSARGDSYNEQFF. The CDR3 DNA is TGTGCCAGCAGCGCCAGGGGAGACTCCTACAATGAGCAGTTCTTC.

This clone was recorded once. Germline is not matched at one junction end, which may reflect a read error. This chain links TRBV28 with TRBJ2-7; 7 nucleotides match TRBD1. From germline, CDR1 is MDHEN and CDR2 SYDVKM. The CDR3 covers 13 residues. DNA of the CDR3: TGTGCCAGCAGTTTTTTAAGGGCACAGGGGTGGCTCTTC. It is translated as CASSFLRAQGWLF.